This TCR beta chain was observed in a study of cytomegalovirus exposure and HLA in healthy donors. Findings and caveats of the study: An analysis done earlier found most TCR beta V segments productive about 87% or about 30% of the time.

Notes on this clone: Its antigen is unknown.

The CDR3 runs to 17 residues. Amplification used 60 Vbeta primers and 13 Jbeta primers. The method was immunoSEQ multiplex PCR; TCRdb's version includes in-frame clones alone and lacks a portion of them. This table holds more than 95,000 clones, 74% found once. The specimen was PBMCs. This TCR derives from a woman between 50 and 59 years old in good health and CMV-seropositive. The chain carries TRBV21-1 and TRBJ2-7; the D call of TRBD1 is as the table states it, not checked on the DNA. TRBV21-1 is shown as a pseudogene. The CDR3 is CASGNILGQGDPYEQYF. For the CDR3, the DNA is TGTGCCAGCGGAAACATCCTAGGACAGGGTGACCCCTACGAGCAGTACTTC.